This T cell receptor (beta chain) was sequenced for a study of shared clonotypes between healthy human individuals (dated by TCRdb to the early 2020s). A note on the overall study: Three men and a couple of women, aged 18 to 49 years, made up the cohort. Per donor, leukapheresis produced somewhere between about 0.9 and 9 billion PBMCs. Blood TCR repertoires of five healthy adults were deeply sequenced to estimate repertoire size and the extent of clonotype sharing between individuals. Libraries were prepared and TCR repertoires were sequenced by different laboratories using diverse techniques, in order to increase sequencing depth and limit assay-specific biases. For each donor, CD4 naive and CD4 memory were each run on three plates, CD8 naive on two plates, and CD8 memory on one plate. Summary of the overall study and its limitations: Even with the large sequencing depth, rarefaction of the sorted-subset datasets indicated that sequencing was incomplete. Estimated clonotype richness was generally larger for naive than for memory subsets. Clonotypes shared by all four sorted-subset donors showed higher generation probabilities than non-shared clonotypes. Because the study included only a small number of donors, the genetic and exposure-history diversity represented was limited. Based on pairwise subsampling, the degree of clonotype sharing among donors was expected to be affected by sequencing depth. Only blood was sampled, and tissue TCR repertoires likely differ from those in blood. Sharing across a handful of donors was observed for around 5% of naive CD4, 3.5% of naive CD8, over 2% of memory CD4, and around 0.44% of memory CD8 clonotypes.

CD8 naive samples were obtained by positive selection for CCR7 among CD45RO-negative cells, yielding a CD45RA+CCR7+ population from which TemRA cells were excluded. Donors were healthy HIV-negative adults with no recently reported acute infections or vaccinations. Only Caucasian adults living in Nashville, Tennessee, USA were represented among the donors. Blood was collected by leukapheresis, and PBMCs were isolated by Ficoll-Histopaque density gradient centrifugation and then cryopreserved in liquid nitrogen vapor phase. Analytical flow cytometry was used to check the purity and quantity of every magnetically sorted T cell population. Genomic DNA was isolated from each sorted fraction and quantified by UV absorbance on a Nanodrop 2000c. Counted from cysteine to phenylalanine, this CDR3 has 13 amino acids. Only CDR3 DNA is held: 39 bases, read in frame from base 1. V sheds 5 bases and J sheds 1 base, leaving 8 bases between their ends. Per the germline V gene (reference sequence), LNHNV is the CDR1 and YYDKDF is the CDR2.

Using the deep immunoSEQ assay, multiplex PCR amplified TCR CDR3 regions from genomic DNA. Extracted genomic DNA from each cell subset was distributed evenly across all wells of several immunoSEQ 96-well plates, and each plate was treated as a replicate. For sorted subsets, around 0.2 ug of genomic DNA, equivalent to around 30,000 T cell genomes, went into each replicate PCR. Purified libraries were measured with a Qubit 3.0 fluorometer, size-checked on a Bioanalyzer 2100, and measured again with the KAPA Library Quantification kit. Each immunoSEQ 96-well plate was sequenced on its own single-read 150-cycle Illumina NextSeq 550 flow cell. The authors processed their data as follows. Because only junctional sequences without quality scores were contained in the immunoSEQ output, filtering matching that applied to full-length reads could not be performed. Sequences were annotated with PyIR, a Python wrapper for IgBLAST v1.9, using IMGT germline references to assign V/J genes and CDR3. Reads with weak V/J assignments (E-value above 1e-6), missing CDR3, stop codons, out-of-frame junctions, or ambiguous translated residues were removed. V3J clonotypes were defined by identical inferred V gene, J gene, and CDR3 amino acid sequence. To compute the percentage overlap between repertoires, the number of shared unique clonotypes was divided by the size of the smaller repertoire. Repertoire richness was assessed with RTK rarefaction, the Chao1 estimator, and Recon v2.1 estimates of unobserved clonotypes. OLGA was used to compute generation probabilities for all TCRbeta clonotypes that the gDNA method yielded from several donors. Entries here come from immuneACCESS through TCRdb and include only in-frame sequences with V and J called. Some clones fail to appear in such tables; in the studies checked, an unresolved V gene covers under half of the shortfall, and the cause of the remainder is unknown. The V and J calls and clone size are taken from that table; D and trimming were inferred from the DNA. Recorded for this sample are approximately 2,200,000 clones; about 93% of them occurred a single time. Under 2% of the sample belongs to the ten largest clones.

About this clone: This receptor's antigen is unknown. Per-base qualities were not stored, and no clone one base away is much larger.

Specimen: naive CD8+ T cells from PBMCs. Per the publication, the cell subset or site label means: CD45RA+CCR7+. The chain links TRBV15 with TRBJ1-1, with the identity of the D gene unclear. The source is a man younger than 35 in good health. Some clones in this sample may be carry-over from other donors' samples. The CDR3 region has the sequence CATSRRENTEAFF. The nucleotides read TGTGCCACCAGCCGACGGGAGAACACTGAAGCTTTCTTT. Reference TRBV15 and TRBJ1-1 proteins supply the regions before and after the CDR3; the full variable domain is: DAMVIQNPRYQVTQFGKPVTLSCSQTLNHNVMYWYQQKSSQAPKLLFHYYDKDFNNEADTPDNFQSRRPNTSFCFLDIRSPGLGDTAMYLCATSRRENTEAFFGQGTRLTVV.